A single sample is the source of the 18 T cell receptor beta chains below, sequenced in a study of blood T cell repertoires in COVID-19. Here immunoSEQ multiplex PCR was the method, and the copy in TCRdb shows in-frame clones only, minus some. In the table there are 390,000 or so clones, roughly four fifths of which are singletons. Sequencing used PBMCs or T cells enriched from blood (not recorded which). Source of these receptors: a woman between 45 and 60 years old who had recovered from COVID-19.

The V and J genes are TRBV10-1 and TRBJ1-2, with 7 nucleotides matching TRBD1. This CDR3 has 13 residues. V was pared by 4 bases and J by 8 bases, with 7 bases of the junction left unmatched. Germline lookup yields CDR1 WNHNN and CDR2 SYGVQD (reference sequence). In nucleotides, the CDR3 is TGCGCCAGCAGTGGGAAGGGGGCAAAAGGCTACACCTTC. Protein sequence: CASSGKGAKGYTF.

The chain combines TRBV9 with TRBJ2-7, with D hard to call. This CDR3 comprises 13 residues. V was cut by 3 bases and J by 1 base, with 8 bases left in between. Germline CDR1 SGDLS, CDR2 YYNGEE. CDR3 sequence: CASSASVSYEQYF. CDR3 DNA: TGTGCCAGCAGCGCCAGTGTATCCTACGAGCAGTACTTC.

The count of this clone is one. The rearrangement links TRBV19 to TRBJ2-5; D is perhaps TRBD1 (6 bases). The CDR3 runs to 17 residues. Germline CDR1 and CDR2: LNHDA and SQIVND (reference sequence). V was clipped by 3 bases and J by 1 base, with 18 bases between them. CDR3 nucleotides: TGTGCCAGTAGTATCCGGACAGTCCGGGATCCCCAAGAGACCCAGTACTTC. It encodes CASSIRTVRDPQETQYF.

This rearrangement joins TRBV5-4 to TRBJ2-5; perhaps TRBD2 as D (5 bases). Germline V lookup: CDR1 SGHNT, CDR2 YYREEE (reference sequence). The CDR3 runs 15 residues. V gave up 3 bases and J gave up 1 base, with 13 bases separating them. CDR3 residues: CASSSTPGFQETQYF. CDR3 sequence (DNA): TGTGCCAGCAGCTCCACTCCGGGATTCCAAGAGACCCAGTACTTC.

The chain couples TRBV27 to TRBJ1-5; 10 bases agree with TRBD1. The junction had 10 bases not matched to a gene; V was cut back by 5 bases and J by 6 bases. The CDR3 sequence is 16 residues long. Germline V gene lookup returns CDR1 MNHEY and CDR2 SMNVEV (reference sequence). CDR3 amino acids: CASSQDGQGVGQPQHF. CDR3 bases: TGTGCCAGCAGTCAAGACGGACAGGGGGTGGGTCAGCCCCAGCATTTT.

The genes are TRBV13 and TRBJ1-5; D not resolved. There are 15 residues in the CDR3. The germline CDR1 and CDR2 sequences are PRHDT and FYEKMQ (reference sequence). Trimming left V 0 bases short and J 7 bases short, with 13 bases between. CDR3 nucleotides: TGTGCCAGCAGCTTAGGAGGAAGAGGCGAGCAGCCCCAGCATTTT. This translates into CASSLGGRGEQPQHF.

CDR3 region: CASSLAPLEGKLFF. CDR3 in DNA: TGTGCCAGCAGCTTAGCGCCCCTCGAGGGAAAACTGTTTTTT. The V call is TRBV7-2, the J call TRBJ1-4; D remains unclear. Per the germline V gene, CDR1 is SGHTA and CDR2 is FQGNSA. The CDR3 has 14 residues. V was cut by 0 bases and J by 10 bases, with 12 bases left in between.

This clone has a handful of counts. V is TRBV4-3 and J is TRBJ2-3; D is uncertain. The V end lost 4 bases, the J end lost 9 bases, and 17 bases lay between the germline ends. Looked up from germline, CDR1 is LGHNA and CDR2 is YSLEER. This CDR3 has 14 residues. The CDR3 nucleotides read TGCGCCAGCAGCCCTTTAAAGCTAGGAACCACGCAGTATTTT. Its protein is CASSPLKLGTTQYF.

The CDR3 region has the DNA TGTGCCAGCAGCCCGGGACAGGGCTCCTACAATGAGCAGTTCTTC. This translates into CASSPGQGSYNEQFF. The genes are TRBV11-2 and TRBJ2-1; 9 nucleotides line up with TRBD1. The germline V gene has CDR1 SGHAT and CDR2 FQNNGV. The CDR3 covers 15 residues. V gave up 5 bases and J gave up 0 bases; unmatched junction bases: 2.

This clone has just a few counts. This chain links TRBV28 with TRBJ1-6; 8 nucleotides agree with TRBD1. V trimming: 3 bases; J trimming: 10 bases; junction bases outside the gene matches: 11. The CDR3 is 16 amino acids. In germline, CDR1 is MDHEN, CDR2 SYDVKM. The DNA of the CDR3 is TGTGCCAGCAGTTTGGATACAGGACAGGGTGGCTCACCCCTCCACTTT. Amino acids: CASSLDTGQGGSPLHF.

The chain couples TRBV6-2 or TRBV6-3 to TRBJ2-7, with a possible D match to TRBD2 (6 bases). The germline V and J ends were trimmed by 6 bases and 3 bases, with 9 bases remaining between them. CDR1 and CDR2 (germline): MNHEY, SVGEGT. CDR3 length: 12 amino acids. Here the CDR3 DNA reads TGTGCCAGCAGCGATAGCGGCTACGAGCAGTACTTC. Its protein product is CASSDSGYEQYF.

The V call is TRBV3-1 (or the pseudogene TRBV3-2), the J call TRBJ1-3; D unresolved. The CDR3 totals 16 residues. Germline CDR1 and CDR2: LGHDT and YNNKEL (reference sequence). Trimming left V 1 base short and J 2 bases short, with 12 bases between. The CDR3 is CASSQGSGRPGNTIYF. Here the CDR3 DNA reads TGTGCCAGCAGCCAAGGATCTGGCAGGCCTGGAAACACCATATATTTT.

This chain joins TRBV7-9 and TRBJ2-2; D gene uncertain. V lost 5 bases, J lost 4 bases, and 11 bases lay in between. In germline, CDR1 is SEHNR, CDR2 FQNEAQ (reference sequence). The CDR3 sequence is 14 residues long. Here the CDR3 reads CASSLISFTGELFF. The DNA for the CDR3 is TGTGCCAGCAGCCTTATTAGCTTCACCGGGGAGCTGTTTTTT.

This rearrangement joins TRBV5-1 to TRBJ1-2, with a weak D call TRBD1 (5 bases). The V end was cut by 4 bases, the J end by 8 bases, with 18 bases between. Per germline, CDR1 SGHRS and CDR2 YFSETQ. The CDR3 totals 14 residues. DNA of the CDR3: TGCGCCAGCAGCAGTGGGGGGGTCGGCACCGGCTACACCTTC. This gives the protein CASSSGGVGTGYTF.

The chain recombines TRBV30 with TRBJ2-7; D is perhaps TRBD2 (5 bases). Germline assignment: CDR1 GTSNPN and CDR2 SVGIG (reference sequence). The CDR3 is 14 residues long. The V gene lost 0 bases and the J gene lost 3 bases, with 12 bases spanning the gap. CDR3 nucleotides: TGTGCCTGGAGTGTAGGGCGGGCTCGCTACGAGCAGTACTTC. It codes for CAWSVGRARYEQYF.

V and J are TRBV5-4 and TRBJ2-5; TRBD1 matches at 7 bases. The CDR3 has 15 residues. The germline V gene has CDR1 SGHNT and CDR2 YYREEE (reference sequence). The V gene end was trimmed by 3 bases and the J gene end by 5 bases; junction bases not matched to a gene: 10. Here the CDR3 reads CASSSPGQLTETQYF. CDR3 bases: TGTGCCAGCAGCTCTCCGGGACAGTTAACTGAGACCCAGTACTTC.

The chain links TRBV5-1 to TRBJ2-1; no clear D. CDR3 length equals 15 residues. Germline CDR1 is SGHRS and CDR2 is YFSETQ. V dropped 1 base and J dropped 0 bases, with 8 bases sitting between them. The CDR3 DNA sequence: TGCGCCAGCAGCTTGACTCCGGGCTCCTACAATGAGCAGTTCTTC. Protein product: CASSLTPGSYNEQFF.

The rearrangement links TRBV19 to TRBJ2-1; a possible D gene is TRBD2 (6 bases). CDR1 is LNHDA, CDR2 SQIVND, per germline (reference sequence). The CDR3 has 15 residues. Trimming stripped 7 bases from V and 3 bases from J, with 16 bases between. The CDR3 DNA reads TGTGCCAGTACCCTGGGACTGGGTAGCTACAATGAGCAGTTCTTC. Its translation is CASTLGLGSYNEQFF.